Following are 32 T cell receptor beta chains from one sample sequenced in a study of T-cell reconstitution after alpha-beta-depleted transplantation in children. TCRbeta library preparation incorporated unique molecular identifiers. One entry per CDR3 protein, called by TCRdb with MiXCR from the PCR reads. The sample holds fewer than 700,000 distinct CDR3 sequences, 10% to 15% seen once. The sequencing here drew on PBMCs, mostly from graft donor cells, taken 360 days after TCRalphabeta/CD19-depleted stem cell transplant. The receptors stem from a male patient between 10 and 17 years old who had a stem cell transplant for acute myeloid leukemia, so the T cells may come from the graft donor.

The chain links TRBV28 to TRBJ2-7, with D maybe TRBD2 (6 bases). This CDR3 has 18 amino acids. CDR1 and CDR2 (germline): MDHEN, SYDVKM. Trimming cost V 10 bases and J 4 bases, with 32 bases left between them. The chain's CDR3 is CAMGPDLLTSGFNYEQYF. CDR3 DNA: TGTGCCATGGGCCCCGATCTCCTCACCAGCGGGTTCAATTACGAGCAGTACTTC.

This clonotype was seen a few times. The chain joins TRBV20-1 to TRBJ1-2, with TRBD1 as a possible D gene (6 bases). V was shortened by 7 bases and J by 3 bases, with 12 bases between the two germline ends. The CDR3 loop spans 12 amino acids. CDR1 DFQATT and CDR2 SNEGSKA come from the germline V gene (reference sequence). CDR3 nucleotide sequence: TGCAGTGGCAGGGGCGATGACTATGGCTACACCTTC. Translation: CSGRGDDYGYTF.

The table lists this clonotype with a few counts. This chain links TRBV7-9 with TRBJ2-5, with 9 bases identical to TRBD2. Trimming cost V 5 bases and J 10 bases; bases outside gene matches: 8. The CDR3 is 13 amino acids. Germline V gene data show CDR1 as SEHNR and CDR2 as FQNEAQ (reference sequence). The CDR3 region is CASSPGTSRDQYF. Here the CDR3 DNA reads TGTGCCAGCAGCCCCGGGACTAGCAGGGACCAGTACTTC.

There are many counts of this clonotype. The V call is TRBV25-1, the J call TRBJ2-7, with 9 bases matching TRBD1. In germline, CDR1 is MGHDK, CDR2 SYGVNS. The V and J ends lost 8 bases and 2 bases, in that order; junction bases with no gene match: 7. The CDR3 is made up of 14 amino acids. The CDR3 DNA reads TGTGCCAGCGGGGGGGACAGGGCTACCTACGAGCAGTACTTC. It encodes CASGGDRATYEQYF.

Ten or more counts support this clonotype. V gene TRBV20-1 combines with J gene TRBJ2-7; TRBD1 is a possible D gene (5 bases). The CDR3 consists of 14 residues. V dropped 3 bases and J dropped 3 bases, with 15 bases sitting between them. CDR1 and CDR2 from the germline V gene are DFQATT and SNEGSKA (reference sequence). The CDR3 nucleotides read TGCAGTGCTAGGGGGCAGGGATCCCTCTACGAGCAGTACGTC. Protein sequence: CSARGQGSLYEQYV.

This clonotype was seen a few times. The chain couples TRBV5-1 to TRBJ1-2; a weak D match, TRBD1 (5 bases). In germline, CDR1 is SGHRS, CDR2 YFSETQ. CDR3 length: 17 residues. V was clipped by 4 bases and J by 5 bases, with 24 bases between them. CDR3 nucleotide sequence: TGCGCCAGCAGCGGGGTGACATTTCGGACCAGGGTTTATGGCTACACCTTC. This codes for CASSGVTFRTRVYGYTF.

This clonotype was seen more than once but under ten times. The chain recombines TRBV7-2 with TRBJ2-7, with 9 bases that match TRBD1. The CDR3 spans 14 residues. V gave up 4 bases and J gave up 3 bases; unmatched junction bases: 4. Germline V lookup: CDR1 SGHTA, CDR2 FQGNSA. CDR3 region: CASSSDRGVYEQYF. DNA of the CDR3: TGTGCCAGCAGCTCCGACAGGGGGGTCTACGAGCAGTACTTC.

The sample holds a few counts of this clonotype. J is TRBJ2-3 and V is TRBV6-4; unclear D gene. V lost 4 bases and J 5 bases, leaving 10 bases between the germline ends. The CDR3 has 13 residues. Germline lookup yields CDR1 MRHNA and CDR2 SNTAGT. CDR3 bases: TGTGCCAGCAGTGCTACTCGGGTAGATACGCAGTATTTT. This translates into CASSATRVDTQYF.

This clonotype came up a few times. The chain links TRBV10-3 to TRBJ1-5; the D gene is possibly TRBD1 (6 bases). This CDR3 contains 13 residues. Germline CDR1 reads ENHRY; CDR2 reads SYGVKD. V was cut by 6 bases and J by 5 bases, with 11 bases left in between. DNA for the CDR3: TGTGCCATCAGAGACTACAGGGATCAGCCCCAGCATTTT. The encoded protein is CAIRDYRDQPQHF.

There are a few counts of this clonotype. The chain links TRBV5-1 to TRBJ2-2, with 7 bases matching TRBD2. The CDR3 loop spans 17 amino acids. Germline V gives CDR1 SGHRS, CDR2 YFSETQ. V shed 7 bases, J shed 1 base, and the junction held 13 bases outside the gene matches. The CDR3 loop is CASFGGTSELNTGELFF. Written as DNA, the CDR3 is TGCGCCAGCTTCGGGGGGACGTCCGAACTGAACACCGGGGAGCTGTTTTTT.

The rearrangement joins TRBV6-2 or TRBV6-3 to TRBJ2-1, with TRBD2 matching over 13 bases. The CDR3 has 14 amino acids. Trimming at V came to 7 bases and at J to 9 bases, leaving 6 bases not matched to a gene. Germline V gene lookup returns CDR1 MNHEY and CDR2 SVGEGT. The CDR3 DNA is TGTGCCAGCACCGGACTAGCGGGAGCAGGTGAGCAGTTCTTC. Encoded protein: CASTGLAGAGEQFF.

The rearrangement joins TRBV29-1 to TRBJ2-2; the D gene is possibly TRBD2 (5 bases). Germline CDR1 and CDR2: SQVTM and ANQGSEA. There are 13 residues in the CDR3. The ends were cut back, 0 bases at V and 5 bases at J, with 7 bases in the middle. CDR3 residues: CSVEDQRTGELFF. As DNA, the CDR3 is TGCAGCGTTGAAGATCAGCGGACCGGGGAGCTGTTTTTT.

This clonotype has more than one count but fewer than ten. V is TRBV19 and J is TRBJ2-1; no definite D call. Germline assignment: CDR1 LNHDA and CDR2 SQIVND (reference sequence). V shed 3 bases and J shed 8 bases, with 5 bases lying between them. This CDR3 has 11 amino acids. The CDR3 nucleotides are TGTGCCAGTAGTATTTTCCATGAGCAGTTCTTC. Translated: CASSIFHEQFF.

This clonotype appeared a few times. The chain uses TRBV29-1 and TRBJ1-1; D call uncertain. CDR1 and CDR2 (germline): SQVTM, ANQGSEA. The CDR3 is 14 residues long. V shed 2 bases and J shed 1 base, with 11 bases lying between them. CDR3 region: CSVELRLTNTEAFF. The CDR3 region has the DNA TGCAGCGTTGAACTAAGGCTTACGAACACTGAAGCTTTCTTT.

This clonotype has more than one count but fewer than ten. The rearrangement joins TRBV7-6 to TRBJ1-6; 9 bases line up with TRBD1. J was trimmed by 0 bases and V by 0 bases; bases with no gene match: 0. The CDR3 spans 17 residues. Germline CDR1 SGHVS, CDR2 FNYEAQ. The CDR3, as DNA: TGTGCCAGCAGCTTAGCGACAGGGGGCTCCTATAATTCACCCCTCCACTTT. This gives the protein CASSLATGGSYNSPLHF.

In this sample, this clonotype turned up many times. The chain employs TRBV4-2 and TRBJ2-7, with 9 positions matching TRBD2. The junction had 13 bases not matched to a gene; V was cut back by 1 base and J by 6 bases. The CDR3 has 17 amino acids. The germline gives CDR1 LGHNA, CDR2 YNFKEQ. The CDR3 loop is CASSQGRLAGARGEQYF. The CDR3 bases are TGTGCCAGCAGCCAAGGCCGATTAGCGGGAGCACGGGGCGAGCAGTACTTC.

The chain employs TRBV9 and TRBJ2-7; maybe TRBD1 (6 bases). The germline V gene encodes CDR1 SGDLS and CDR2 YYNGEE. The CDR3 is 13 residues long. Trimming took 0 bases from V and 6 from J, leaving 10 bases between them. CDR3 nucleotide sequence: TGTGCCAGCAGCGTAGTACAGGGTTTCGAGCAGTACTTC. It specifies CASSVVQGFEQYF. The full variable domain, in which reference TRBV9 and TRBJ2-7 provide the parts outside the CDR3, is DSGVTQTPKHLITATGQRVTLRCSPRSGDLSVYWYQQSLDQGLQFLIQYYNGEERAKGNILERFSAQQFPDLHSELNLSSLELGDSALYFCASSVVQGFEQYFGPGTRLTVT.

V and J are TRBV29-1 and TRBJ2-7; TRBD2 agrees at 7 bases. Germline CDR1 reads SQVTM; CDR2 reads ANQGSEA. V lost 1 base and J lost 3; bases outside the gene matches: 9. The CDR3 is made up of 15 amino acids. The CDR3 spells CSVEGKSGTYYEQYF. In DNA, the CDR3 is TGCAGCGTTGAAGGAAAGAGCGGGACTTACTACGAGCAGTACTTC.

In this sample, this clonotype turned up a few times. V usage is TRBV27 and J usage is TRBJ2-1, with 11 bases aligning to TRBD2. Trimming at V came to 6 bases and at J to 2 bases, leaving 9 bases not matched to a gene. CDR3 length equals 17 residues. CDR1 and CDR2 (germline): MNHEY, SMNVEV (reference sequence). The DNA for the CDR3 is TGTGCCAGCAGCGAGATCCTACTAGCGGGGGCCTACAATGAGCAGTTCTTC. Its translation: CASSEILLAGAYNEQFF.

This clonotype was detected a few times. V is TRBV28 and J is TRBJ1-3, with D perhaps TRBD1 (5 bases). The germline gives CDR1 MDHEN, CDR2 SYDVKM. V was clipped by 5 bases and J by 6 bases, with 11 bases between them. This CDR3 region has 13 residues. The DNA for the CDR3 is TGTGCCAGCAGTGGGGACCGGCTAAACACCATATATTTT. As protein: CASSGDRLNTIYF.

In this sample, this clonotype turned up many times. The genes are TRBV11-2 and TRBJ2-7, with 11 bases lining up with TRBD2. CDR1 is SGHAT, CDR2 FQNNGV, per germline. CDR3 length equals 16 residues. V shed 5 bases and J 2 bases; nucleotides not matched to a gene: 8. The CDR3 region is CASSPDLAGGAYEQYF. DNA for the CDR3: TGTGCCAGCAGCCCGGACCTAGCGGGAGGCGCCTACGAGCAGTACTTC.

This clonotype was observed a handful of times. The V gene is TRBV20-1, the J gene TRBJ2-1; D is unresolved. This CDR3 is 13 amino acids long. V was cut by 0 bases and J by 7 bases, with 10 bases left in between. Germline CDR1 reads DFQATT; CDR2 reads SNEGSKA (reference sequence). CDR3 region: CSARDGRRNEQFF. In DNA, the CDR3 is TGCAGTGCTAGAGACGGCAGAAGAAATGAGCAGTTCTTC.

This clonotype was picked up many times. CDR3 DNA sequence: TGCAGTGCTAGAGTCGCGGGAGCTCTCTACGAGCAGTACTTC. Translation gives CSARVAGALYEQYF. The chain links TRBV20-1 to TRBJ2-7, with 7 bases fitting TRBD2. CDR1 and CDR2 (germline): DFQATT, SNEGSKA (reference sequence). The CDR3 length is 14 residues. V was pared by 1 base and J by 3 bases, with 6 bases of the junction left unmatched.

This clonotype was detected many times. V usage is TRBV12-3 or TRBV12-4 and J usage is TRBJ1-5, with unresolved D. The CDR3 runs to 15 residues. Trimming pared 1 base from V and 3 bases from J, leaving 10 bases between. CDR3 in amino acids: CASSLEGRDNQPQHF. CDR3 bases: TGTGCCAGCAGTTTAGAGGGCAGAGACAATCAGCCCCAGCATTTT.

This clonotype was counted only a few times. The chain uses TRBV4-2 and TRBJ2-6, with 9 bases identical to TRBD1. This CDR3 comprises 18 residues. Germline CDR1 reads LGHNA; CDR2 reads YNFKEQ. The ends lost 0 bases at V and 2 bases at J; junction bases unmatched: 5. The DNA for the CDR3 is TGTGCCAGCAGCCAAGAAAACAGGGGGCCTGCTGGGGCCAACGTCCTGACTTTC. Translating gives CASSQENRGPAGANVLTF.

The chain combines TRBV25-1 with TRBJ2-7, with TRBD2 identical over 12 bases. Germline CDR1 is MGHDK and CDR2 is SYGVNS. Trimming removed 4 bases from V and 2 bases from J; junction bases left unmatched: 9. The length of the CDR3 is 17 residues. The CDR3, as DNA: TGTGCCAGCAGTGGTTGGACTAGCGGGATGAGAACCTACGAGCAGTACTTC. Protein product: CASSGWTSGMRTYEQYF.

The chain combines TRBV6-1 with TRBJ2-2; the D gene is possibly TRBD2 (5 bases). The CDR3 is 14 amino acids. With 5 bases removed from V and 7 bases from J, the gap between germline ends came to 14 bases. Germline values: CDR1 MNHNS, CDR2 SASEGT. For the CDR3, the DNA is TGTGCCAGCAGTAATTTCGGCGGAGGCGGGGAGCTGTTTTTT. Its translation: CASSNFGGGGELFF.

This clonotype has ten or more counts. The chain employs TRBV29-1 and TRBJ2-2, with TRBD1 identical over 9 bases. The CDR3 extends over 14 amino acids. Germline loops: CDR1 SQVTM, CDR2 ANQGSEA. J gave up 2 bases and V 6 bases, and 4 bases lay outside the gene matches. Here the CDR3 DNA reads TGCAGCGTGACACAGGGGGCTAACACCGGGGAGCTGTTTTTT. Protein sequence: CSVTQGANTGELFF.

This clonotype has just a few counts. This chain joins TRBV28 and TRBJ2-7; D might be TRBD1 (6 bases). This CDR3 is 15 amino acids long. V was pared by 4 bases and J by 1 base, with 14 bases between. Germline CDR1 reads MDHEN; CDR2 reads SYDVKM. The CDR3 sequence is CASSSPGAKSYEQYF. The CDR3 bases are TGTGCCAGCAGTTCGCCAGGGGCAAAGTCCTACGAGCAGTACTTC.

This sequence joins TRBV23-1 and TRBJ2-7; either TRBD1 or TRBD2 may fit D (5 bases each). TRBV23-1 has ORF status, its function being uncertain. V was shortened by 1 base and J by 3 bases, with 22 bases between the two germline ends. CDR3 length: 18 residues. DNA for the CDR3: TGCGCCAGCAGTCAATTCCCTCGGGGCGGCTTTGTCATCTACGAGCAGTACTTC. Translating it yields CASSQFPRGGFVIYEQYF.

The chain recombines TRBV7-3 with TRBJ2-2, with TRBD2 identical over 9 bases. Germline V CDR1 and CDR2: SGHTA, FQGTGA. The junction had 3 bases not matched to a gene; V was cut back by 3 bases and J by 1 base. This CDR3 spans 16 amino acids. The CDR3 region has the DNA TGTGCCAGCAGCTTTCTAGCGGGGAAGAACACCGGGGAGCTGTTTTTT. As protein: CASSFLAGKNTGELFF. The complete variable domain, with remaining parts taken from reference TRBV7-3 and TRBJ2-2, reads GAGVSQTPSNKVTEKGKYVELRCDPISGHTALYWYRQSLGQGPEFLIYFQGTGAADDSGLPNDRFFAVRPEGSVSTLKIQRTERGDSAVYLCASSFLAGKNTGELFFGEGSRLTVL.

The table lists this clonotype with a few counts. V gene TRBV6-1 combines with J gene TRBJ1-1; TRBD1 matches 7 bases. CDR1 is MNHNS, CDR2 SASEGT, per germline. V gave up 6 bases and J gave up 11 bases; unmatched junction bases: 12. The CDR3 is made up of 13 amino acids. The chain's CDR3 is CASSRGGTLEAFF. CDR3 nucleotide sequence: TGTGCCAGCAGCAGGGGGGGCACCCTTGAGGCTTTCTTT.